A selection of T cell receptor beta chains follows, all from one sample in a study of CD8 T cells in Susac syndrome. TCRdb independently ran MiXCR on the immunoSEQ multiplex PCR reads; one entry per CDR3 protein. Here the sample spans more than 250,000 distinct CDR3 sequences, about 90% being singletons. The sample consisted of CD4+ T cells from PBMCs. The receptor source for this set is a human donor with multiple sclerosis. CDR3s include the opening cysteine and the closing phenylalanine or tryptophan. Each record gives: J gene, V gene, clone size, D gene, CDR3 protein, CDR3 DNA. D genes are given only for firm matches. Some rows have no size entry. The others give once, few or many, or a class for an expanded clone.

J gene: TRBJ2-4; V gene: TRBV2; clone size: -; D gene: TRBD2; CDR3 protein: CASSDSSGGANIQYF; CDR3 DNA: TGTGCCAGCAGTGATTCATCGGGGGGTGCGAACATTCAGTACTTC
J gene: TRBJ1-2; V gene: TRBV15; clone size: -; D gene: TRBD1; CDR3 protein: CATIRDRGTRGGYTF; CDR3 DNA: TGTGCCACCATAAGAGACAGGGGGACGAGAGGAGGCTACACCTTC
J gene: TRBJ2-7; V gene: TRBV6-5; clone size: -; D gene: TRBD2; CDR3 protein: CASSYTGTSIYEQYF; CDR3 DNA: TGTGCCAGCAGTTATACCGGGACTAGCATCTACGAGCAGTACTTC
J gene: TRBJ2-2; V gene: TRBV29-1; clone size: -; D gene: -; CDR3 protein: CSTRQAGTGELFF; CDR3 DNA: TGCAGCACCCGACAGGCCGGGACCGGGGAGCTGTTTTTT
J gene: TRBJ2-4; V gene: TRBV20-1; clone size: -; D gene: TRBD2; CDR3 protein: CSARDLAGAALASKNIQYF; CDR3 DNA: TGCAGTGCTAGAGATCTGGCGGGAGCTGCGCTGGCGAGCAAAAACATTCAGTACTTC
J gene: TRBJ1-5; V gene: TRBV7-2; clone size: -; D gene: -; CDR3 protein: CASSLDGGGPQHF; CDR3 DNA: TGTGCCAGCAGCCTGGATGGGGGGGGGCCCCAGCATTTT
J gene: TRBJ1-3; V gene: TRBV7-3; clone size: -; D gene: -; CDR3 protein: CASSLDSGAAGNTIYF; CDR3 DNA: TGTGCCAGCAGCTTAGACTCGGGGGCCGCAGGAAACACCATATATTTT
J gene: TRBJ2-1; V gene: TRBV7-2; clone size: -; D gene: TRBD2; CDR3 protein: CASSQTGTRVNEQFF; CDR3 DNA: TGTGCCAGCAGCCAGACCGGGACTAGGGTCAATGAGCAGTTCTTC
J gene: TRBJ2-6; V gene: TRBV7-2; clone size: -; D gene: -; CDR3 protein: CASRPYSSGANVLTF; CDR3 DNA: TGTGCCAGCAGACCTTACAGTTCTGGGGCCAACGTCCTGACTTTC
J gene: TRBJ2-3; V gene: TRBV15; clone size: -; D gene: -; CDR3 protein: CATSRDNRDTTDTQYF; CDR3 DNA: TGTGCCACCAGCAGAGACAACAGGGATACCACAGATACGCAGTATTTT
J gene: TRBJ1-2; V gene: TRBV19; clone size: -; D gene: TRBD1; CDR3 protein: CATRPGQGYGYTF; CDR3 DNA: TGTGCCACCCGGCCGGGACAGGGCTATGGCTACACCTTC
J gene: TRBJ1-4; V gene: TRBV19; clone size: -; D gene: -; CDR3 protein: CASGGQATNEKLFF; CDR3 DNA: TGTGCCAGTGGTGGTCAGGCAACTAATGAAAAACTGTTTTTT
J gene: TRBJ2-7; V gene: TRBV15; clone size: few; D gene: TRBD2; CDR3 protein: CATSRVGLAGISYEQYF; CDR3 DNA: TGTGCCACCAGCAGAGTGGGACTAGCGGGAATCTCCTACGAGCAGTACTTC
J gene: TRBJ2-1; V gene: TRBV19; clone size: -; D gene: -; CDR3 protein: CASSHLNEQFF; CDR3 DNA: TGTGCCAGTAGCCATCTCAATGAGCAGTTCTTC
J gene: TRBJ1-3; V gene: TRBV19; clone size: -; D gene: -; CDR3 protein: CASSIPRAFSGNTIYF; CDR3 DNA: TGTGCCAGTAGTATCCCCCGGGCGTTCTCTGGAAACACCATATATTTT
J gene: TRBJ1-4; V gene: TRBV7-2; clone size: -; D gene: TRBD1; CDR3 protein: CASSTRTGDEKLFF; CDR3 DNA: TGTGCCAGCAGCACTCGGACAGGTGACGAAAAACTGTTTTTT
J gene: TRBJ2-1; V gene: TRBV5-1; clone size: -; D gene: -; CDR3 protein: CASSLGIENEQFF; CDR3 DNA: TGCGCCAGCAGCTTGGGAATTGAAAATGAGCAGTTCTTC
J gene: TRBJ2-5; V gene: TRBV15; clone size: -; D gene: TRBD1; CDR3 protein: CATSTGQGGGETQYF; CDR3 DNA: TGTGCCACCAGCACCGGACAGGGAGGAGGGGAGACCCAGTACTTC
J gene: TRBJ2-5; V gene: TRBV6-2/TRBV6-3; clone size: -; D gene: -; CDR3 protein: CASSSWSRETQYF; CDR3 DNA: TGTGCCAGCAGTTCTTGGAGCAGGGAGACCCAGTACTTC
J gene: TRBJ2-1; V gene: TRBV9; clone size: -; D gene: TRBD2; CDR3 protein: CASSVGAGEYNEQFF; CDR3 DNA: TGTGCCAGCAGCGTAGGGGCGGGAGAGTACAATGAGCAGTTCTTC
J gene: TRBJ2-7; V gene: TRBV19; clone size: -; D gene: TRBD2; CDR3 protein: CASSISGDYLSYEQYF; CDR3 DNA: TGTGCCAGTAGTATATCTGGGGACTATTTATCCTACGAGCAGTACTTC
J gene: TRBJ2-7; V gene: TRBV4-3; clone size: -; D gene: -; CDR3 protein: CASSQDFQGTTYEQYF; CDR3 DNA: TGCGCCAGCAGCCAAGATTTCCAGGGGACTACCTACGAGCAGTACTTC
J gene: TRBJ2-5; V gene: TRBV7-6; clone size: -; D gene: -; CDR3 protein: CASSWEETQYF; CDR3 DNA: TGTGCCAGCAGCTGGGAAGAGACCCAGTACTTC
J gene: TRBJ1-3; V gene: TRBV20-1; clone size: -; D gene: -; CDR3 protein: CSARVGSSGNTIYF; CDR3 DNA: TGCAGTGCTAGGGTGGGCAGCTCTGGAAACACCATATATTTT
J gene: TRBJ2-7; V gene: TRBV13; clone size: -; D gene: TRBD1; CDR3 protein: CASSVDRGLPSSYEQYF; CDR3 DNA: TGTGCCAGCAGCGTCGACAGGGGGTTGCCCAGCTCCTACGAGCAGTACTTC
J gene: TRBJ1-2; V gene: TRBV12-3/TRBV12-4; clone size: -; D gene: -; CDR3 protein: CASSFLESGPGGYTF; CDR3 DNA: TGTGCCAGCAGTTTCTTAGAGTCCGGGCCAGGAGGCTACACCTTC
J gene: TRBJ2-3; V gene: TRBV29-1; clone size: -; D gene: -; CDR3 protein: CSVDESTDTQYF; CDR3 DNA: TGCAGCGTTGATGAGAGCACAGATACGCAGTATTTT
J gene: TRBJ2-1; V gene: TRBV25-1; clone size: -; D gene: -; CDR3 protein: CASSPPGRRVNNEQFF; CDR3 DNA: TGTGCCAGCAGTCCCCCGGGGAGGAGAGTTAACAATGAGCAGTTCTTC
J gene: TRBJ2-1; V gene: TRBV23-1; clone size: -; D gene: -; CDR3 protein: CASNNEQFF; CDR3 DNA: TGCGCCAGCAACAATGAGCAGTTCTTC
J gene: TRBJ1-1; V gene: TRBV19; clone size: -; D gene: -; CDR3 protein: CASSPLPPGDATEAFF; CDR3 DNA: TGTGCCAGTAGCCCTCTGCCCCCAGGGGACGCCACTGAAGCTTTCTTT
J gene: TRBJ1-4; V gene: TRBV2; clone size: -; D gene: -; CDR3 protein: CASSGQDNEKLFF; CDR3 DNA: TGTGCCAGCAGTGGGCAGGATAATGAAAAACTGTTTTTT
J gene: TRBJ2-1; V gene: TRBV10-3; clone size: -; D gene: -; CDR3 protein: CAISKLDNEQFF; CDR3 DNA: TGTGCCATCAGTAAGTTAGACAATGAGCAGTTCTTC
J gene: TRBJ2-2; V gene: TRBV7-9; clone size: -; D gene: -; CDR3 protein: CASSFYRSLNTGELFF; CDR3 DNA: TGTGCCAGCAGCTTTTACCGTTCTTTGAACACCGGGGAGCTGTTTTTT
J gene: TRBJ1-1; V gene: TRBV5-1; clone size: -; D gene: -; CDR3 protein: CASSLLDGNTEAFF; CDR3 DNA: TGCGCCAGCAGCCTACTCGACGGGAACACTGAAGCTTTCTTT
J gene: TRBJ1-2; V gene: TRBV20-1; clone size: -; D gene: -; CDR3 protein: CSARGTTAVYGYTF; CDR3 DNA: TGCAGTGCTAGAGGGACGACAGCGGTCTATGGCTACACCTTC
J gene: TRBJ1-4; V gene: TRBV19; clone size: -; D gene: -; CDR3 protein: CASSIGRQNEKLFF; CDR3 DNA: TGTGCCAGTAGTATAGGGCGACAGAATGAAAAACTGTTTTTT
J gene: TRBJ1-4; V gene: TRBV30; clone size: -; D gene: -; CDR3 protein: CAWSIDRSNEKLFF; CDR3 DNA: TGTGCCTGGAGTATAGATCGGTCTAATGAAAAACTGTTTTTT
J gene: TRBJ2-2; V gene: TRBV29-1; clone size: -; D gene: TRBD1; CDR3 protein: CSVQALGQVTGELFF; CDR3 DNA: TGCAGCGTTCAGGCGTTGGGACAGGTCACCGGGGAGCTGTTTTTT
J gene: TRBJ2-1; V gene: TRBV29-1; clone size: once; D gene: -; CDR3 protein: CSVSGGTEQFF; CDR3 DNA: TGCAGCGTTAGTGGGGGGACTGAGCAGTTCTTC
J gene: TRBJ2-1; V gene: TRBV6-2/TRBV6-3; clone size: -; D gene: TRBD2; CDR3 protein: CASSYSFAAGSYNEQFF; CDR3 DNA: TGTGCCAGCAGTTACTCGTTCGCAGCGGGAAGCTACAATGAGCAGTTCTTC
J gene: TRBJ2-3; V gene: TRBV29-1; clone size: -; D gene: -; CDR3 protein: CSVRKGRGTSKPTDTQYF; CDR3 DNA: TGCAGCGTTAGAAAGGGGCGGGGTACGAGTAAGCCCACAGATACGCAGTATTTT
J gene: TRBJ2-1; V gene: TRBV6-5; clone size: -; D gene: TRBD2; CDR3 protein: CASSYSAAGGLDEQFF; CDR3 DNA: TGTGCCAGCAGTTACTCAGCGGCGGGGGGGCTTGATGAGCAGTTCTTC
J gene: TRBJ2-1; V gene: TRBV4-2; clone size: -; D gene: -; CDR3 protein: CASSQEGGGGIGNEQFF; CDR3 DNA: TGTGCCAGCAGCCAAGAGGGCGGAGGGGGGATTGGCAATGAGCAGTTCTTC